The 29 T cell receptor beta chains below all came from one sample that was sequenced in a study of cytomegalovirus exposure and HLA in healthy donors. With 60 Vbeta and 13 Jbeta primers, the PCR was carried out. Method: immunoSEQ multiplex PCR; TCRdb's copy keeps in-frame clones and lacks some. The sample carries 130,000 to 150,000 clones, under 85% recorded once. Material for sequencing was PBMCs. Source of these receptors: a woman in her thirties or forties in good health and CMV-seropositive.

CDR3 nucleotides: TGTGCCAGCAAAGTCGGAGAGACCCAGTACTTC. Protein: CASKVGETQYF. J is TRBJ2-5 and V is TRBV2, with D unresolved. From germline, CDR1 is SNHLY and CDR2 FYNNEI. Trimming removed 7 bases from V and 4 bases from J, with 7 bases in between. The CDR3 is 11 residues long.

The V and J genes are TRBV6-5 and TRBJ1-5; 9 bases are shared with TRBD1. After removal of 4 bases from V and 5 bases from J, the junction contained 9 bases not matched to a gene. The CDR3 is 16 residues long. Germline V gene sequence: CDR1 MNHEY, CDR2 SVGAGI. Written as DNA, the CDR3 is TGTGCCAGCAGTTCTCTGGGACAGGGTGCTTATCAGCCCCAGCATTTT. Amino acids: CASSSLGQGAYQPQHF.

The rearrangement links TRBV30 to TRBJ1-1; D remains ambiguous. Germline V CDR1 and CDR2: GTSNPN, SVGIG (reference sequence). The CDR3 extends over 13 amino acids. Trimming left V 2 bases short and J 4 bases short, with 11 bases between. CDR3 sequence (DNA): TGTGCCTGGAGTCCCCTTTCCTCCACTGAAGCTTTCTTT. Translated, it gives CAWSPLSSTEAFF.

The chain combines TRBV9 with TRBJ2-1, with TRBD2 matching over 7 bases. Germline values: CDR1 SGDLS, CDR2 YYNGEE. The trim removed 0 bases at V and 0 bases at J, leaving 3 bases unmatched. CDR3 length: 16 amino acids. Here the CDR3 reads CASSVDSGGSYNEQFF. DNA for the CDR3: TGTGCCAGCAGCGTAGATTCGGGGGGCTCCTACAATGAGCAGTTCTTC. Supplemented by reference TRBV9 and TRBJ2-1, the full variable domain reads DSGVTQTPKHLITATGQRVTLRCSPRSGDLSVYWYQQSLDQGLQFLIQYYNGEERAKGNILERFSAQQFPDLHSELNLSSLELGDSALYFCASSVDSGGSYNEQFFGPGTRLTVL.

On this clone: One end of the junction varies from germline; a read error may be responsible. Other DNA sequences in this specimen translate into the identical CDR3. The chain combines TRBV7-9 with TRBJ2-2; 8 bases fit TRBD1. The germline gives CDR1 SEHNR, CDR2 FQNEAQ (reference sequence). This CDR3 has 14 residues. In nucleotides, the CDR3 is TGTGCTAGCAGAACCGCCGGACAGGGACTGGTAATGTTTTTT. The encoded protein is CASRTAGQGLVMFF.

V usage is TRBV5-6 and J usage is TRBJ2-5; possible D gene TRBD1, 5 bases. The DNA end is a closer match to TRBJ2-7, so the J assignment may be wrong. Germline V gene lookup returns CDR1 SGHDT and CDR2 YYEEEE. The CDR3 consists of 13 residues. CDR3 amino acids: CASSLGEWGEQYF. The CDR3 region has the DNA TGTGCCAGCAGCTTAGGGGAATGGGGCGAGCAGTACTTC.

This clone occurred a few times. Written as DNA, the CDR3 is TGTGCCAGCAGCCCCGACAGGGGTTACGGCTACACCTTC. Amino acid sequence: CASSPDRGYGYTF. The genes are TRBV7-3 and TRBJ1-2, with TRBD1 matching 8 bases. The CDR3 sequence is 13 residues long. V shed 5 bases and J 8 bases; nucleotides not matched to a gene: 7. CDR1 is SGHTA, CDR2 FQGTGA, per germline.

This clone was seen a handful of times. V is TRBV18 and J is TRBJ1-3, with a tentative D call TRBD1 (6 bases). The V end was cut by 0 bases, the J end by 8 bases, with 14 bases between. The CDR3 covers 15 residues. CDR1 and CDR2 from the germline V gene are KGHSH and LQKENI. The CDR3 sequence: CASSPPGTSWDTIYF. In DNA form, the CDR3 reads TGTGCCAGCTCACCACCTGGGACAAGCTGGGACACCATATATTTT. The full variable domain, in which reference TRBV18 and TRBJ1-3 provide the parts outside the CDR3, is NAGVMQNPRHLVRRRGQEARLRCSPMKGHSHVYWYRQLPEEGLKFMVYLQKENIIDESGMPKERFSAEFPKEGPSILRIQQVVRGDSAAYFCASSPPGTSWDTIYFGEGSWLTVV.

The chain is built from TRBV19 and TRBJ1-6; D is perhaps TRBD1 (5 bases). This CDR3 has 15 residues. Trimming left V 5 bases short and J 7 bases short, with 15 bases between. Germline V gene lookup returns CDR1 LNHDA and CDR2 SQIVND (reference sequence). The CDR3 here is CASSVGRVINSPLHF. The CDR3 nucleotides read TGTGCCAGTAGTGTTGGCAGGGTTATCAATTCACCCCTCCACTTT.

V usage is TRBV7-2 and J usage is TRBJ1-2; 7 bases line up with TRBD1. Germline-derived CDR1 and CDR2 are SGHTA and FQGNSA. This CDR3 has 14 residues. CDR3 in amino acids: CASAAQGLNYGYTF. The CDR3 bases are TGTGCAAGCGCGGCACAGGGGCTAAACTATGGCTACACCTTC.

The V and J genes are TRBV9 and TRBJ2-3, with 10 bases that match TRBD2. The germline CDR1 and CDR2 sequences are SGDLS and YYNGEE. This CDR3 spans 15 amino acids. V gave up 4 bases and J gave up 6 bases; unmatched junction bases: 8. In DNA, the CDR3 is TGTGCCAGCAGCACCAGCGGGGGGGTCAGGGATACGCAGTATTTT. This translates into CASSTSGGVRDTQYF.

The V gene is TRBV27, the J gene TRBJ2-7; 9 bases map to TRBD1. Germline V gene lookup returns CDR1 MNHEY and CDR2 SMNVEV (reference sequence). The CDR3 totals 15 residues. The J segment lost 4 bases and the V segment lost 3 bases, leaving 7 bases of the junction unmatched. The CDR3 bases are TGTGCCAGCAGTTTTCCGGGACAGGGACTTTACGAGCAGTACTTC. Its protein product is CASSFPGQGLYEQYF.

The rearrangement joins TRBV4-1 to TRBJ1-2, with D possibly being TRBD1 (6 bases). CDR3 length equals 14 residues. Trimming stripped 4 bases from V and 4 bases from J, with 13 bases between. Germline CDR1 reads MGHRA; CDR2 reads YSYEKL. CDR3 DNA: TGCGCCAGCAGCCCCGATTCCAGGGGCTATGGCTACACCTTC. Translating gives CASSPDSRGYGYTF.

The chain recombines TRBV9 with TRBJ2-1; 13 nucleotides match TRBD2. This CDR3 spans 16 amino acids. CDR1 and CDR2 (germline): SGDLS, YYNGEE. V trimming: 3 bases; J trimming: 4 bases; junction bases outside the gene matches: 4. The CDR3 protein is CASSDELAGGYNEQFF. The CDR3 nucleotides read TGTGCCAGCAGCGATGAACTAGCGGGGGGGTACAATGAGCAGTTCTTC. Full variable domain (missing parts from reference TRBV9 and TRBJ2-1): DSGVTQTPKHLITATGQRVTLRCSPRSGDLSVYWYQQSLDQGLQFLIQYYNGEERAKGNILERFSAQQFPDLHSELNLSSLELGDSALYFCASSDELAGGYNEQFFGPGTRLTVL.

This chain joins TRBV6-1 and TRBJ1-3, with 9 bases lining up with TRBD1. In germline, CDR1 is MNHNS, CDR2 SASEGT. CDR3 length equals 15 residues. Germline trimming cut 2 bases from V and 7 bases from J; bases unmatched to any gene: 6. The CDR3, as DNA: TGTGCCAGCAGTGAAAGGGGACAGGGAATCAACACCATATATTTT. The encoded protein is CASSERGQGINTIYF.

The gene calls are TRBV6-5 and TRBJ1-4; a possible D gene is TRBD1 (5 bases). In germline, CDR1 is MNHEY, CDR2 SVGAGI. The V and J ends lost 5 bases and 7 bases respectively, with 17 bases between them. The CDR3 length is 15 residues. CDR3 in amino acids: CASSRDFYQGEKLFF. DNA for the CDR3: TGTGCCAGCAGTCGGGACTTCTACCAGGGTGAAAAACTGTTTTTT.

The chain links TRBV29-1 to TRBJ2-7, with TRBD1 identical over 9 bases. Per the germline V gene, CDR1 is SQVTM and CDR2 is ANQGSEA. The CDR3 consists of 12 residues. The chain's CDR3 is CSGQGQGYEQYF. The CDR3 DNA is TGCAGTGGCCAGGGACAGGGCTACGAGCAGTACTTC.

The V call is TRBV19, the J call TRBJ1-1, with D possibly TRBD1 on 5 matching bases. This CDR3 has 14 amino acids. Per the germline V gene, CDR1 is LNHDA and CDR2 is SQIVND (reference sequence). Trimming removed 3 bases from V and 2 bases from J, with 10 bases in between. The chain's CDR3 is CASSMSRDNTEAFF. As DNA, the CDR3 is TGTGCCAGTAGTATGAGCAGGGATAACACTGAAGCTTTCTTT.

This chain joins TRBV23-1 and TRBJ1-1; 10 bases fit TRBD1. TRBV23-1 is annotated as an ORF whose role is uncertain. The CDR3 is 17 amino acids. Unmatched junction bases numbered 10, after V lost 2 bases and J lost 4 bases. CDR3 in DNA: TGCGCCAGCAGTCAAGGGGGACAGGGGCCGCGGACCACTGAAGCTTTCTTT. It yields the protein CASSQGGQGPRTTEAFF.

This chain links TRBV7-3 with TRBJ2-6; 8 bases fit TRBD2. CDR1 and CDR2 (germline): SGHTA, FQGTGA. The CDR3 consists of 18 residues. With 7 bases clipped from V and 0 bases from J, the junction kept 11 bases outside the gene matches. CDR3 amino acids: CASTAVAGGSSGANVLTF. DNA for the CDR3: TGTGCCAGCACCGCGGTTGCGGGGGGCTCCTCTGGGGCCAACGTCCTGACTTTC. The complete variable domain, with remaining parts taken from reference TRBV7-3 and TRBJ2-6, reads GAGVSQTPSNKVTEKGKYVELRCDPISGHTALYWYRQSLGQGPEFLIYFQGTGAADDSGLPNDRFFAVRPEGSVSTLKIQRTERGDSAVYLCASTAVAGGSSGANVLTFGAGSRLTVL.

The chain carries TRBV10-2 and TRBJ2-6; the D is unclear. V dropped 0 bases and J dropped 2 bases, with 8 bases sitting between them. CDR1 WSHSY and CDR2 SAAADI come from the germline V gene. This CDR3 comprises 16 residues. CDR3 bases: TGCGCCAGCAGTGAGTCGCTAGGAACTGGGGCCAACGTCCTGACTTTC. It translates to CASSESLGTGANVLTF.

This rearrangement joins TRBV7-2 to TRBJ1-5, with D maybe TRBD1 (6 bases). The CDR3 totals 16 residues. The germline V gene has CDR1 SGHTA and CDR2 FQGNSA. V was pared by 2 bases and J by 0 bases, with 11 bases between. This chain's CDR3 is CASSLTGLISNQPQHF. CDR3 coding DNA: TGTGCCAGCAGCTTAACAGGGTTGATTAGCAATCAGCCCCAGCATTTT.

The sample holds one count of this clone. The genes are TRBV29-1 and TRBJ2-7, with 8 positions matching TRBD1. The CDR3 spans 14 residues. J was trimmed by 0 bases and V by 5 bases; bases with no gene match: 6. The V gene's germline CDR1 is SQVTM and CDR2 ANQGSEA. The DNA for the CDR3 is TGCAGCGTTCCCCGACAGGGGACCTCCTACGAGCAGTACTTC. Translating it yields CSVPRQGTSYEQYF.

The chain joins TRBV10-1 to TRBJ1-1; D not resolved. The CDR3 length is 9 residues. Germline V lookup: CDR1 WNHNN, CDR2 SYGVQD (reference sequence). Trimming left V 7 bases short and J 7 bases short, with 4 bases between. The CDR3 DNA is TGCGCCAGCATCCGTGAAGCTTTCTTT. Its protein is CASIREAFF.

The chain has TRBV5-5 and TRBJ2-2; the match to TRBD1 covers 11 bases. The CDR3 sequence is 16 residues long. Germline CDR1 SGHKS, CDR2 YYEKEE (reference sequence). V lost 6 bases to trimming and J lost 9 bases; unmatched junction nucleotides: 13. CDR3 bases: TGTGCCAGCAACCCGGGGACAGGGGGAGGTAATAGGGAGCTGTTTTTT. Amino acid sequence: CASNPGTGGGNRELFF. The entire variable domain, with the rest obtained from reference TRBV5-5 and TRBJ2-2, is as follows: DAGVTQSPTHLIKTRGQQVTLRCSPISGHKSVSWYQQVLGQGPQFIFQYYEKEERGRGNFPDRFSARQFPNYSSELNVNALLLGDSALYLCASNPGTGGGNRELFFGEGSRLTVL.

The V and J genes are TRBV6-1 and TRBJ1-1; D not certain. V was pared by 8 bases and J by 7 bases, with 14 bases between. The CDR3 is 12 amino acids. Germline values: CDR1 MNHNS, CDR2 SASEGT. The CDR3 bases are TGTGCCAGCGAGGATGTACCATGTGAAGCTTTCTTT. It codes for CASEDVPCEAFF.

V usage is TRBV6-1 and J usage is TRBJ1-1, with D hard to call. The CDR3 has 13 residues. V shed 4 bases and J shed 0 bases, with 6 bases lying between them. CDR1 MNHNS and CDR2 SASEGT come from the germline V gene. The DNA for the CDR3 is TGTGCCAGCAGTGTACTGATGAACACTGAAGCTTTCTTT. Translated: CASSVLMNTEAFF.

The gene calls are TRBV27 and TRBJ1-1, with 7 bases aligning to TRBD1. Germline CDR1 and CDR2: MNHEY and SMNVEV (reference sequence). The CDR3 sequence is 15 residues long. Unmatched junction bases numbered 4, after V lost 2 bases and J lost 1 base. The CDR3 nucleotides are TGTGCCAGCAGTTTAAGGGGGCCGGGGAACACTGAAGCTTTCTTT. Protein: CASSLRGPGNTEAFF.

This sequence joins TRBV12-5 and TRBJ2-3; 10 nucleotides line up with TRBD1. Germline V gene sequence: CDR1 LGHNT, CDR2 FRNRAP. The CDR3 consists of 15 residues. Trimming removed 7 bases from V and 4 bases from J; junction bases left unmatched: 8. The CDR3 nucleotides read TGTGCTAGTGCCCCGAGGGACAGGGGCCCAGATACGCAGTATTTT. Translation: CASAPRDRGPDTQYF.